Only one count was recorded for the clone carrying this T cell receptor beta chain. The V gene end was trimmed by 2 bases and the J gene end by 3 bases; junction bases not matched to a gene: 7. There are 16 residues in the CDR3. Germline CDR1 is SGDLS and CDR2 is YYNGEE. This sample was taken from a study of blood T cell repertoires in COVID-19. Study-wide background: Some COVID-19 samples were acute and others convalescent; all came from the United States, Italy and Spain.

TCRdb keeps only in-frame clones here, not all; method: immunoSEQ multiplex PCR. The top ten clones hold under 4.5% of a sample with over 200,000 clones, about 87% of them seen once. The TCR sequence derives from a woman aged 30 to 39 who had been exposed to COVID-19. The chain couples TRBV9 to TRBJ2-2; 7 nucleotides line up with TRBD1. Sequencing used PBMCs or T cells enriched from blood (not recorded which). The CDR3 DNA follows: TGTGCCAGCAGCGTCTTCCGGGACAGATACACCGGGGAGCTGTTTTTT. The encoded protein is CASSVFRDRYTGELFF.